This TCR beta chain was documented in a study of cytotoxic CD8 clonotypes in ibrutinib-treated CLL. This clone was recorded many times. Profiling relied on immunoSEQ multiplex PCR, and the TCRdb table lists in-frame clones only, not all of them. The sample records 150,000 to 200,000 clones, roughly 90% being singletons. The germline V and J ends were trimmed by 5 bases and 1 base, with 8 bases remaining between them. CDR1 is MDHEN and CDR2 is SYDVKM in the germline V gene. The CDR3 consists of 13 residues. The TCR was taken from a human donor with chronic lymphocytic leukemia. Sequenced material: PBMCs, taken at disease progression, from a patient treated with ibrutinib. The V and J genes are TRBV28 and TRBJ1-2; D is undetermined. The CDR3 reads CASSEEFNYGYTF. CDR3 nucleotides: TGTGCCAGCAGTGAAGAGTTTAACTATGGCTACACCTTC.